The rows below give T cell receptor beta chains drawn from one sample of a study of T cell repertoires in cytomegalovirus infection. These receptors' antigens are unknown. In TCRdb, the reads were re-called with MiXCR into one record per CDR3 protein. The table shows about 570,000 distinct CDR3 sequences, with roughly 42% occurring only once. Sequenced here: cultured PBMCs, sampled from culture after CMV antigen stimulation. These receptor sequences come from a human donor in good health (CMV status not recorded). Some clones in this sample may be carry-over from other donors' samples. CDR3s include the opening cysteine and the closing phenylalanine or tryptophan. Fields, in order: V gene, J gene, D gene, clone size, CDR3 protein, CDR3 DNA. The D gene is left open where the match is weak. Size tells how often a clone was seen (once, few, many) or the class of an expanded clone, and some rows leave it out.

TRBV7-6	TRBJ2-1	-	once	CASSLPDRNEQFF	TGTGCCAGCAGCCTTCCGGATCGCAATGAGCAGTTCTTC
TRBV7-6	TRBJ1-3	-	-	CASSLGSFSGNTIYF	TGTGCCAGCAGCTTGGGGTCTTTCTCTGGAAACACCATATATTTT
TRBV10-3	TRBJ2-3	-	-	CASGTVDTDTQYF	TGTGCCAGCGGGACAGTCGACACAGATACGCAGTATTTT
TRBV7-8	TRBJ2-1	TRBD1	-	CASVQGTVNHEQFF	TGTGCCAGCGTACAAGGGACAGTAAATCATGAGCAGTTCTTC
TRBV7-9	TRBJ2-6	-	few	CASSPTRGPGANVLTF	TGTGCCAGCAGCCCCACCAGGGGCCCTGGGGCCAACGTCCTGACTTTC
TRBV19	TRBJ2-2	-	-	CASTGRELFF	TGTGCCAGTACCGGCAGGGAGCTGTTTTTT
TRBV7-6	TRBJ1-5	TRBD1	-	CASSLASGGGQPQHF	TGTGCCAGCAGCTTAGCTTCAGGGGGGGGTCAGCCCCAGCATTTT
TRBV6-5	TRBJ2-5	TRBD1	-	CASSYPPRTGQETQYF	TGTGCCAGCAGTTACCCCCCCCGGACAGGTCAAGAGACCCAGTACTTC
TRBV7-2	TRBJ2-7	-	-	CASSLQPVRTAYEQYF	TGTGCCAGCAGCTTGCAGCCGGTCAGGACAGCCTACGAGCAGTACTTC
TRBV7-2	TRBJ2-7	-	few	CASSLDWGAYEQYF	TGTGCCAGCAGCTTAGATTGGGGGGCCTACGAGCAGTACTTC
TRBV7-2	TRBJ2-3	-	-	CASSLDWGAQADTQYF	TGTGCCAGCAGCTTAGATTGGGGGGCGCAGGCAGATACGCAGTATTTT
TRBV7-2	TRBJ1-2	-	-	CGSSLRAGSYGYTF	TGTGGCAGCAGCTTGAGAGCAGGGTCCTATGGCTACACCTTC
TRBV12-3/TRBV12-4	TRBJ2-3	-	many	CASSPLGTDTQYF	TGTGCCAGCAGCCCCTTGGGAACAGATACGCAGTATTTT
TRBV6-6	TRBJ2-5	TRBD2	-	CASSAPGLAGARMLETQYF	TGTGCCAGCAGTGCCCCGGGACTAGCGGGAGCTAGGATGCTTGAGACCCAGTACTTC
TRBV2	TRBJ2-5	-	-	CASSEARQAYQETQYF	TGTGCCAGCAGTGAAGCGCGACAGGCGTACCAAGAGACCCAGTACTTC